A selection of T cell receptor beta chains follows, all from one sample in a study of cytomegalovirus exposure and HLA in healthy donors. The protocol was immunoSEQ multiplex PCR, while the TCRdb copy is restricted to in-frame clones and leaves out a portion. The sample comprises roughly 70,000 clones, under 80% of which are singletons, and around 13% rests with the top ten. Sequencing used PBMCs. The receptors shown here come from a male donor in good health and CMV-seropositive. Both conserved end residues are part of each CDR3. Each record gives: V gene, J gene, D gene, CDR3 length, CDR3 DNA, CDR3 protein. A D gene is named only where the DNA matches it firmly.

V gene: TRBV5-1
J gene: TRBJ1-2
D gene: NA
CDR3 length: 15
CDR3 DNA: TGCGCCAGCAGCTCCTCGACAGCTGCTAACTATGGCTACACCTTC
CDR3 protein: CASSSSTAANYGYTF

V gene: TRBV5-1
J gene: TRBJ2-3
D gene: TRBD2
CDR3 length: 16
CDR3 DNA: TGCGCCAGCAGTCCATTGACTAGCGGGAGGGTAGATACGCAGTATTTT
CDR3 protein: CASSPLTSGRVDTQYF

V gene: TRBV30
J gene: TRBJ2-1
D gene: TRBD2
CDR3 length: 15
CDR3 DNA: TGTGCCTGCCCGGGGAGCGGGGGGGCATGGAATGAGCAGTTCTTC
CDR3 protein: CACPGSGGAWNEQFF

V gene: TRBV6-5
J gene: TRBJ2-7
D gene: TRBD2
CDR3 length: 15
CDR3 DNA: TGTGCCAGCAATCCGTCCGGGAGCGGGGGGTACGAGCAGTACTTC
CDR3 protein: CASNPSGSGGYEQYF

V gene: TRBV11-2
J gene: TRBJ2-7
D gene: TRBD2
CDR3 length: 14
CDR3 DNA: TGTGCCAGCAGACAAGCGGGAGGGCCTGGGGAGCAGTACTTC
CDR3 protein: CASRQAGGPGEQYF

V gene: TRBV5-4
J gene: TRBJ1-2
D gene: NA
CDR3 length: 13
CDR3 DNA: TGTGCCAGCAGCCCGGACAGTAACTATGGCTACACCTTC
CDR3 protein: CASSPDSNYGYTF

V gene: TRBV5-1
J gene: TRBJ2-3
D gene: TRBD2
CDR3 length: 14
CDR3 DNA: TGCGCCAGCAGCTTGGCGGGGGGGCAGGATACGCAGTATTTT
CDR3 protein: CASSLAGGQDTQYF

V gene: TRBV9
J gene: TRBJ1-1
D gene: NA
CDR3 length: 13
CDR3 DNA: TGTGCCAGCAGCGTAGACACAGGTAAAGAAGCTTTCTTT
CDR3 protein: CASSVDTGKEAFF

V gene: TRBV19
J gene: TRBJ2-7
D gene: NA
CDR3 length: 13
CDR3 DNA: TGTGCCAGTAGTATCCCAGGGTCCTACGAGCAGTACTTC
CDR3 protein: CASSIPGSYEQYF

V gene: TRBV2
J gene: TRBJ1-5
D gene: NA
CDR3 length: 14
CDR3 DNA: TGTGCCAGCAGGTACAGCAATAGCAATCAGCCCCAGCATTTT
CDR3 protein: CASRYSNSNQPQHF

V gene: TRBV18
J gene: TRBJ1-1
D gene: NA
CDR3 length: 13
CDR3 DNA: TGTGCCAGCTCGCCCACCGGGTTCACTGAAGCTTTCTTT
CDR3 protein: CASSPTGFTEAFF

V gene: TRBV19
J gene: TRBJ2-7
D gene: TRBD1
CDR3 length: 16
CDR3 DNA: TGTGCCAGTAGTATTTCGATCGGACAGGGGGCGCGTGAGCAGTACTTC
CDR3 protein: CASSISIGQGAREQYF

V gene: TRBV5-1
J gene: TRBJ2-7
D gene: NA
CDR3 length: 13
CDR3 DNA: TGCGCCAGCAGCTTGGGTGGCGGCTACGAGCAGTACTTC
CDR3 protein: CASSLGGGYEQYF

V gene: TRBV7-2
J gene: TRBJ1-2
D gene: TRBD1
CDR3 length: 14
CDR3 DNA: TGTGCCAGCAGCGGACAGGGGGCAGGATATGGCTACACCTTC
CDR3 protein: CASSGQGAGYGYTF

V gene: TRBV6-1
J gene: TRBJ2-1
D gene: NA
CDR3 length: 15
CDR3 DNA: TGTGCCAGCAGTGAATTAGCGGCCTCCTACAATGAGCAGTTCTTC
CDR3 protein: CASSELAASYNEQFF

V gene: TRBV5-5
J gene: TRBJ2-5
D gene: TRBD1
CDR3 length: 13
CDR3 DNA: TGTGCCAGCAGCTCGGGACAGGGAGAGACCCAGTACTTC
CDR3 protein: CASSSGQGETQYF

V gene: TRBV29-1
J gene: TRBJ1-1
D gene: NA
CDR3 length: 14
CDR3 DNA: TGCAGCGTTGATTGGGTCGCGGCGGGGACTGAAGCTTTCTTT
CDR3 protein: CSVDWVAAGTEAFF

V gene: TRBV18
J gene: TRBJ1-4
D gene: NA
CDR3 length: 16
CDR3 DNA: TGTGCCAGCTCACCGGACAGTTGGGTAACTAATGAAAAACTGTTTTTT
CDR3 protein: CASSPDSWVTNEKLFF

V gene: TRBV4-3
J gene: TRBJ2-3
D gene: TRBD2
CDR3 length: 17
CDR3 DNA: TGCGCCAGCAGCCAAGCTAATGCGGGGGGGGTTAGAGATACGCAGTATTTT
CDR3 protein: CASSQANAGGVRDTQYF

V gene: TRBV19
J gene: TRBJ1-5
D gene: NA
CDR3 length: 13
CDR3 DNA: TGTGCTGAGACAGGTCCGAGCAATCAGCCCCAGCATTTT
CDR3 protein: CAETGPSNQPQHF

V gene: TRBV6-5
J gene: TRBJ2-7
D gene: NA
CDR3 length: 13
CDR3 DNA: TGTGCCAGCAGTTACTCGTCCCGCGGCGAGCAGTACTTC
CDR3 protein: CASSYSSRGEQYF